Reported below is one T cell receptor (beta chain). The CDR3 sequence is 13 residues long. The germline V and J ends were trimmed by 7 bases and 7 bases, with 14 bases remaining between them. In the study's own analysis: Nucleated cell number was recorded as an estimate derived from reference gene primer amplification. Assay used: immunoSEQ multiplex PCR; TCRdb lists only in-frame clones, some missing. That table gives V, J and clone size, and the DNA gave D and trimming. The sample contains 100,000 to 120,000 clones, over 65% of which appear only once. This sample is part of a study of blood T cell repertoires in COVID-19.

This sequence originates from a woman aged 80 or over with acute or convalescent COVID-19. The specimen sequenced was peripheral blood. V gene TRBV12-3 or TRBV12-4 combines with J gene TRBJ2-1; D perhaps matches TRBD1 (5 bases). For the CDR3, the DNA is TGTGCCAGCAACTATCTTCAGGGAAATGAGCAGTTCTTC. Its translation: CASNYLQGNEQFF.